This is a list of T cell receptor beta chains from one sample in a study of cytomegalovirus exposure and HLA in healthy donors. Produced via immunoSEQ multiplex PCR; TCRdb's table is partial and in-frame only. The sample has some 150,000 clones, just under 65% seen once. What was sequenced was PBMCs. The receptors originated from a woman aged 60-75 years in good health and CMV-seropositive. The CDR3 runs from the conserved cysteine through the conserved F or W. A D gene is named only where the DNA matches it firmly. Some rows mark clone size as missing; the rest say once, few, many or name a class of expanded clone.

J gene: TRBJ2-7; D gene: TRBD1; V gene: TRBV27; clone size: -; CDR3 protein: CASSLSPPTGDTSYEQYF; CDR3 DNA: TGTGCCAGCAGTTTATCGCCCCCGACAGGGGATACCTCCTACGAGCAGTACTTC
J gene: TRBJ1-1; D gene: TRBD1; V gene: TRBV9; clone size: -; CDR3 protein: CASSVAAQGGRAEAFF; CDR3 DNA: TGTGCCAGCAGCGTAGCTGCCCAGGGGGGTAGGGCTGAAGCTTTCTTT
J gene: TRBJ2-3; D gene: -; V gene: TRBV7-2; clone size: -; CDR3 protein: CASSSRGGHITDTQYF; CDR3 DNA: TGTGCCAGCAGCTCCCGAGGGGGACACATCACAGATACGCAGTATTTT
J gene: TRBJ1-5; D gene: -; V gene: TRBV18; clone size: -; CDR3 protein: CASSPMTVSNQPQHF; CDR3 DNA: TGTGCCAGCTCACCGATGACAGTCAGCAATCAGCCCCAGCATTTT
J gene: TRBJ1-2; D gene: -; V gene: TRBV18; clone size: few; CDR3 protein: CASSSGQRVSNYGYTF; CDR3 DNA: TGTGCCAGCTCGTCGGGACAACGGGTGTCTAACTATGGCTACACCTTC
J gene: TRBJ2-1; D gene: TRBD1; V gene: TRBV7-3; clone size: few; CDR3 protein: CASSLTTGGSYNEQFF; CDR3 DNA: TGTGCCAGCAGCTTGACGACAGGGGGTTCCTACAATGAGCAGTTCTTC
J gene: TRBJ2-3; D gene: TRBD2; V gene: TRBV29-1; clone size: -; CDR3 protein: CSFRLAGVTDTQYF; CDR3 DNA: TGCAGCTTCCGACTAGCGGGAGTCACAGATACGCAGTATTTT
J gene: TRBJ2-1; D gene: -; V gene: TRBV5-1; clone size: -; CDR3 protein: CASSLGLASSYNEQFF; CDR3 DNA: TGCGCCAGCAGCTTAGGACTGGCCAGCTCCTACAATGAGCAGTTCTTC
J gene: TRBJ2-7; D gene: TRBD2; V gene: TRBV18; clone size: -; CDR3 protein: CASSQGLAGPWEQYF; CDR3 DNA: TGTGCCAGCTCACAGGGACTAGCGGGCCCTTGGGAGCAGTACTTC
J gene: TRBJ2-1; D gene: -; V gene: TRBV7-3; clone size: few; CDR3 protein: CASSLLRDPNEQFF; CDR3 DNA: TGTGCCAGCAGCTTATTGCGGGACCCCAATGAGCAGTTCTTC
J gene: TRBJ2-7; D gene: TRBD2; V gene: TRBV5-6; clone size: -; CDR3 protein: CASSLFGGGTYEQYF; CDR3 DNA: TGTGCCAGCAGCTTGTTCGGGGGAGGGACCTACGAGCAGTACTTC
J gene: TRBJ2-7; D gene: TRBD1; V gene: TRBV19; clone size: -; CDR3 protein: CASSPTGTGFNLDEQYF; CDR3 DNA: TGTGCCAGTAGCCCTACCGGGACAGGGTTTAATTTAGACGAGCAGTACTTC